This TCR beta chain was identified during a study of cytomegalovirus exposure and HLA in healthy donors. Study summary: T cells numbering around 180 million yielded more than 100 million unique TCR beta sequences in an earlier analysis.

Germline CDR1 is SNHLY and CDR2 is FYNNEI. The CDR3 is 16 residues long. With 6 bases clipped from V and 4 bases from J, the junction kept 8 bases outside the gene matches. Turning to this clone: Its antigen remains unknown.

Study-level findings and limits: Serostatus for CMV was the only available immune exposure information. Rarity held for most TCR sequences, but there were some public TCRs that occurred in many donors.

13 Jbeta primers and 60 Vbeta primers were used for the PCR. Per the original methods: In a later analysis, 80 million or so unique TCR beta chains included roughly 11 million shared by two or more donors. The assay was immunoSEQ multiplex PCR, and TCRdb's table has in-frame clones only and misses some. V and J calls plus clone size are reproduced from that table; the DNA served to infer D and trimming. Of around 80,000 clones listed, 9.5% to 13% were seen once; the top ten hold almost 25%. The sequenced material came from PBMCs. This clonotype originated in a man aged 55-75 years in good health and CMV-seropositive. This chain uses TRBV2 with TRBJ2-1, with 11 bases identical to TRBD2. The CDR3 reads CASRGLAGGKYNEQFF. DNA of the CDR3: TGTGCCAGCAGGGGGCTAGCGGGAGGTAAATACAATGAGCAGTTCTTC.